The 15 T cell receptor beta chains below were found in one sample sequenced in a study of OX40 agonist ivuxolimab in advanced cancers. Data came from immunoSEQ multiplex PCR; TCRdb stores just in-frame clones and leaves some out. This sample has fewer than 50,000 clones, with around 80% found just once. The sequences come from CD4+ or CD8+ T cells sorted from blood, collected in a trial of the OX40 agonist ivuxolimab. The receptors were gathered from an adult with an advanced solid tumor such as melanoma, head and neck, liver or kidney cancer.

The chain is built from TRBV27 and TRBJ2-5; D could derive from TRBD1 or TRBD2 (5 bases each). V lost 4 bases and J 5 bases, leaving 14 bases between the germline ends. Germline lookup yields CDR1 MNHEY and CDR2 SMNVEV (reference sequence). This CDR3 region has 14 residues. CDR3 loop: CASSSYPEGETQYF. DNA for the CDR3: TGTGCCAGCAGTTCCTATCCTGAGGGGGAGACCCAGTACTTC.

In its sample, this clone was seen once. The CDR3 sequence: CASSPGGNRITDTQYF. The CDR3 DNA sequence: TGTGCCAGCAGCCCCGGAGGAAATCGGATAACAGATACGCAGTATTTT. V is TRBV7-2 and J is TRBJ2-3; the D gene is possibly TRBD2 (5 bases). There are 16 residues in the CDR3. The V gene lost 5 bases and the J gene lost 3 bases, with 18 bases spanning the gap. Germline values: CDR1 SGHTA, CDR2 FQGNSA.

Worth noting for this clone: Germline and junction disagree at one end, which may indicate a read error. The gene calls are TRBV4-1 and TRBJ2-7; TRBD1 might be the D (5 bases). The CDR3 runs to 15 residues. Germline V gene sequence: CDR1 MGHRA, CDR2 YSYEKL. The CDR3 DNA follows: TGTGCCAGCAGCTTAGCACCAGGACAAAACTACGAGCAGTACTTC. It translates to CASSLAPGQNYEQYF.

The chain is built from TRBV4-1 and TRBJ2-3; possible D gene TRBD1, 7 bases. CDR3 length: 16 amino acids. The germline V gene encodes CDR1 MGHRA and CDR2 YSYEKL. V lost 3 bases, J lost 2 bases, and 15 bases lay in between. For the CDR3, the DNA is TGCGCCAGCAGCCAGGCGGGACAGCTGATCACAGATACGCAGTATTTT. This encodes CASSQAGQLITDTQYF.

The chain recombines TRBV15 with TRBJ2-5, with a tentative D call TRBD2 (6 bases). The J call may be faulty, since TRBJ2-7 better matches the DNA end. CDR3 size: 16 residues. Germline V gives CDR1 LNHNV, CDR2 YYDKDF (reference sequence). DNA for the CDR3: TGTGCCACCAGCACACGCTACCGGGACTCCTCCTACGAGCAGTACTTC. This codes for CATSTRYRDSSYEQYF.

The chain combines TRBV28 with TRBJ1-2; D gene ambiguous. Germline V CDR1 and CDR2: MDHEN, SYDVKM. Trimming took 7 bases from V and 7 from J, leaving 19 bases between them. This CDR3 is built from 14 residues. As DNA, the CDR3 is TGTGCCAGCATCCCCGGACTTGGGTTTGGTGGCTACACCTTC. As protein: CASIPGLGFGGYTF.

This rearrangement joins TRBV6-5 to TRBJ2-2; D perhaps matches TRBD2 (6 bases). The V gene's germline CDR1 is MNHEY and CDR2 SVGAGI. V lost 9 bases to trimming and J lost 4 bases, with 15 bases between them. This CDR3 region has 14 residues. The CDR3 region is CASLTSSVTGELFF. The CDR3 DNA reads as TGTGCCAGTTTGACTAGTTCAGTCACCGGGGAGCTGTTTTTT.

This clone was seen just once. The V call is TRBV5-1, the J call TRBJ2-1; TRBD2 agrees at 13 bases. This CDR3 is built from 15 residues. After removal of 4 bases from V and 7 bases from J, the junction contained 5 bases not matched to a gene. CDR1 is SGHRS and CDR2 is YFSETQ in the germline V gene. CDR3 DNA: TGCGCCAGCAGCGGCGGGACTAGCGGGAAGAATGAGCAGTTCTTC. Protein sequence: CASSGGTSGKNEQFF.

J is TRBJ1-2 and V is TRBV30; a weak D match, TRBD1 (5 bases). V shed 2 bases and J shed 3 bases, with 16 bases lying between them. Germline CDR1 GTSNPN, CDR2 SVGIG (reference sequence). The CDR3 runs to 15 residues. The CDR3 sequence: CAWSPPNGGYYGYTF. In nucleotides, the CDR3 is TGTGCCTGGAGTCCCCCCAACGGGGGGTACTATGGCTACACCTTC.

The J gene is TRBJ2-3, the V gene TRBV19, with unresolved D. This CDR3 has 14 amino acids. The germline V gene has CDR1 LNHDA and CDR2 SQIVND (reference sequence). V lost 0 bases to trimming and J lost 3 bases, with 7 bases between them. The CDR3 nucleotides are TGTGCCAGTAGTATAGATGTGGGGACAGATACGCAGTATTTT. Amino acids: CASSIDVGTDTQYF. The full variable domain, with the rest looked up from reference TRBV19 and TRBJ2-3, is DGGITQSPKYLFRKEGQNVTLSCEQNLNHDAMYWYRQDPGQGLRLIYYSQIVNDFQKGDIAEGYSVSREKKESFPLTVTSAQKNPTAFYLCASSIDVGTDTQYFGPGTRLTVL.

The chain couples TRBV11-2 to TRBJ2-5; 7 nucleotides align to TRBD2. The CDR3 sequence is 14 residues long. V lost 1 base, J lost 5 bases, and 4 bases stayed unmatched. Germline V gene sequence: CDR1 SGHAT, CDR2 FQNNGV. CDR3 region: CASSLGGGIETQYF. The CDR3 nucleotides read TGTGCCAGCAGCTTAGGGGGGGGGATCGAGACCCAGTACTTC.

Only one count was recorded for this clone. V usage is TRBV10-1 and J usage is TRBJ1-6; 7 nucleotides line up with TRBD1. CDR1 and CDR2 from the germline V gene are WNHNN and SYGVQD (reference sequence). Trimming took 3 bases from V and 0 from J; bases not matched to a gene: 5. The CDR3 contains 17 residues. This chain's CDR3 is CASSDDRENSYNSPLHF. CDR3 bases: TGCGCCAGCAGTGACGACAGGGAAAACTCCTATAATTCACCCCTCCACTTT.

Only a few counts were recorded for this clone. The V call is TRBV5-5, the J call TRBJ1-5; no definite D call. This CDR3 comprises 13 residues. CDR1 is SGHKS, CDR2 YYEKEE, per germline (reference sequence). Trimming left V 0 bases short and J 6 bases short, with 7 bases between. CDR3 bases: TGTGCCAGCAGCTTGGCTGAGGTTCAGCCCCAGCATTTT. Translation gives CASSLAEVQPQHF.

The V call is TRBV5-1, the J call TRBJ2-5, with 7 bases lining up with TRBD2. CDR3 length: 13 amino acids. V was pared by 5 bases and J by 2 bases, with 3 bases of the junction left unmatched. CDR1 and CDR2 (germline): SGHRS, YFSETQ. The CDR3 reads CASSGGLQETQYF. CDR3 bases: TGCGCCAGCAGTGGGGGACTACAAGAGACCCAGTACTTC. Filled out from reference TRBV5-1 and TRBJ2-5, the complete variable domain reads KAGVTQTPRYLIKTRGQQVTLSCSPISGHRSVSWYQQTPGQGLQFLFEYFSETQRNKGNFPGRFSGRQFSNSRSEMNVSTLELGDSALYLCASSGGLQETQYFGPGTRLLVL.

The chain combines TRBV28 with TRBJ1-2; weak D call: TRBD1 (5 bases). The CDR3 runs 13 residues. V was shortened by 7 bases and J by 7 bases, with 16 bases between the two germline ends. Germline-derived CDR1 and CDR2 are MDHEN and SYDVKM. DNA of the CDR3: TGTGCCAGCACTGGGACCGCCATAGGTGGCTACACCTTC. This gives the protein CASTGTAIGGYTF.